This TCR beta chain appears in the sequencing data of a study of shared clonotypes between healthy human individuals. Study results and limitations: Unshared clonotypes carried lower generation probabilities than those common to all four donors. Larger estimated richness was generally seen in naive subsets than in memory subsets.

In the authors' workflow: Filtering differed, since immunoSEQ gave only junction sequences and no quality scores. Profiled with immunoSEQ multiplex PCR; TCRdb holds only in-frame clones, not every one. The D gene and trimming were derived from the DNA, and the V and J assignments and clone size from that table. The table includes roughly 2.6 million clones, more than 80% detected once. As regards this clone: Its target is not known.

The CDR3 runs 16 residues. V lost 0 bases and J lost 3, with 15 bases in between. Per the germline V gene, CDR1 is ENHRY and CDR2 is SYGVKD. Sequenced: naive CD4+ T cells sorted from blood. Indicated subset: CD45RA+ positively selected. This chain links TRBV10-3 with TRBJ2-7; D is unclear. This TCR was recovered from a young man in good health. CDR3 DNA sequence: TGTGCCATCAGTGAGTCAATGATTGGGGTCGGCTACGAGCAGTACTTC. It yields the protein CAISESMIGVGYEQYF.